There are many counts of the clone carrying this T cell receptor (beta chain). MiXCR was run by TCRdb on the RACE reads, yielding one entry per CDR3 protein. Among over 35,000 distinct CDR3 sequences listed, 10% to 15% were seen once. These data belong to a study of human T cells and chemical hapten exposure. V gave up 7 bases and J gave up 7 bases, with 10 bases separating them. This CDR3 spans 12 amino acids. Germline-derived CDR1 and CDR2 are SGHTA and FQGNSA. Stated time point: patch test 3, about 24 weeks after DPC sensitization. Treatment meaning: therapeutic diphenylcyclopropenone sensitization with weekly scalp DPC. The total RNA was obtained from whole blood that was not fractionated. Donors were 18 to 70-year-old alopecia patients suitable for DPC.

This chain uses TRBV7-2 with TRBJ2-2; no reliable D call. The clonotype comes from a middle-aged woman with alopecia areata. Some clones in this sample may be carry-over from other donors' samples. Sequencing was performed on whole blood, taken in connection with sensitization to the hapten diphenylcyclopropenone (DPC). CDR3 bases: TGTGCCAGCACCTACCGGCTCGGGGAGCTGTTTTTT. It encodes CASTYRLGELFF.